This TCR beta chain was captured by sequencing in a study of cytomegalovirus exposure and HLA in healthy donors. The PCR used 60 Vbeta and 13 Jbeta primers. Produced via immunoSEQ multiplex PCR; TCRdb's table is partial and in-frame only. The table includes 170,000 or so clones, 75% to 90% detected once. This clone was recorded once. This CDR3 spans 13 amino acids. V lost 4 bases and J lost 5, with 12 bases in between. Germline CDR1 is SGHRS and CDR2 is YFSETQ. The V call is TRBV5-1, the J call TRBJ2-5; TRBD1 might be the D (6 bases). Sequencing input: PBMCs. This sequence was found in a man aged 25 to 45 in good health and CMV-seropositive. The CDR3 DNA reads TGCGCCAGCAGCGTGCAGGGGTGGGAGACCCAGTACTTC. It encodes CASSVQGWETQYF.